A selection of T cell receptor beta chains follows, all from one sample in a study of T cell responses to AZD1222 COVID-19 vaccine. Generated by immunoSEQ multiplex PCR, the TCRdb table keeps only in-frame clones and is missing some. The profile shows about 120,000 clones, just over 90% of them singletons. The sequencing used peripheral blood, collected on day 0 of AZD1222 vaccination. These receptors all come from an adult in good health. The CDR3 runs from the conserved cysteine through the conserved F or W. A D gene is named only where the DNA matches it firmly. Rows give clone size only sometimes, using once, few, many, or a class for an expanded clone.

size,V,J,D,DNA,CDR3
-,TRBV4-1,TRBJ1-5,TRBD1,TGCGCCAGCAGCCAGGCCAACAGGGGGGATCAGCCCCAGCATTTT,CASSQANRGDQPQHF
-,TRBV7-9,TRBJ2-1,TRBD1,TGTGCCAGCAGCTTCCCAGAGAAAGGACAGGGAAACTACAATGAGCAGTTCTTC,CASSFPEKGQGNYNEQFF
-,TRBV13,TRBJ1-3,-,TGTGCCAGCAGCCATTGGACAGAAAGCTCTGGAAACACCATATATTTT,CASSHWTESSGNTIYF
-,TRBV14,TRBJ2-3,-,TGTGCCAGCAGCCAAGATTTGGTAGCAGATACGCAGTATTTT,CASSQDLVADTQYF
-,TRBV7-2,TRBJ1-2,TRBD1,TGTGCCAGCAGCCGGCAGACAACAGGGGGCGAAATCTACACCTTC,CASSRQTTGGEIYTF
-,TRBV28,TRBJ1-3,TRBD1,TGTGCCAGTCTGCGAGGGGGCACTGGAAACACCATATATTTT,CASLRGGTGNTIYF
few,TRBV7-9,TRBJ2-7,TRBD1,TGTGCCAGCAGCTTACCGACCGGGACAGGGTCACCGTACGAGCAGTACTTC,CASSLPTGTGSPYEQYF
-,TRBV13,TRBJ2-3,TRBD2,TGTGCCAGCAGCCCCCTTAGCGGGATCTACACAGATACGCAGTATTTT,CASSPLSGIYTDTQYF
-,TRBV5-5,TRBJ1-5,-,TGTGCCAGCAGCTATGGGGGCGCGAGTAATCAGCCCCAGCATTTT,CASSYGGASNQPQHF
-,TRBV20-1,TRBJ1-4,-,TGCAGTGCTAGTGTCGATGCAACTAATGAAAAACTGTTTTTT,CSASVDATNEKLFF
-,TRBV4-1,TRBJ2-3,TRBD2,TGCGCCAGCAGCCAGGAAGTGACTAGCGGCTACACAGATACGCAGTATTTT,CASSQEVTSGYTDTQYF
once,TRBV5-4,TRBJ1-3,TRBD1,TGTGCCAGCAGCTTGGCCGGGACAGGGGGCTTTGGAAACACCATATATTTT,CASSLAGTGGFGNTIYF
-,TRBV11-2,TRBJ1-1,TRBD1,TGTGCCAGCAGCTTAGCCGACAGGGCTGGATTCACTGAAGCTTTCTTT,CASSLADRAGFTEAFF
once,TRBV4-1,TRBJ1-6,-,TGCGCCAGCAGCCAAGTTAGTCTCCAGGTGCTTGGTAATTCACCCCTCCACTTT,CASSQVSLQVLGNSPLHF
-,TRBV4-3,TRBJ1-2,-,TGCGCCAGCAGCCCTAGAAGGGAGCAGAACTATGGCTACACCTTC,CASSPRREQNYGYTF
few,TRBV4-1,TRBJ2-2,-,TGCGCCAGCAGCCAAGGGCAGATGAACACCGGGGAGCTGTTTTTT,CASSQGQMNTGELFF
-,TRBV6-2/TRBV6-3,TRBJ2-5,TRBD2,TGTGCCAGCAGTTACCCGACTAGCGGGCCTTACCAAGAGACCCAGTACTTC,CASSYPTSGPYQETQYF
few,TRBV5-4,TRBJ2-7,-,TGTGCCAGCAGCTGGCCGGGGCAGGAGTCCTACGAGCAGTACTTC,CASSWPGQESYEQYF
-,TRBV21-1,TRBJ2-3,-,TGTGCCAGCAGCAAAAGAGCTACCTCCACAGATACGCAGTATTTT,CASSKRATSTDTQYF
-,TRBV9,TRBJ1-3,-,TGTGCCAGCAGCGCAGACAATCCTCATTTT,CASSADNPHF
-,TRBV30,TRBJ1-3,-,TGTGCCTGGAGTTTGGACGGAAACACCATATATTTT,CAWSLDGNTIYF
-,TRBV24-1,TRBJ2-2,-,TGTGCCACCAGTGATTTAGACGGGACCACCGGGGAGCTGTTTTTT,CATSDLDGTTGELFF
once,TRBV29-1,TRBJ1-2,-,TGCAGCGTTGAAGGGAGCTACACCTTC,CSVEGSYTF
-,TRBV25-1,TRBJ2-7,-,TGTGCCAGCAAACCCGACGGGGTCGACGAGCAGTACTTC,CASKPDGVDEQYF
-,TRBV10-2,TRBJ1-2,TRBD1,TGCGCCAGCAGTGAGGGACAGGGGGTTTATGGCTACACCTTC,CASSEGQGVYGYTF
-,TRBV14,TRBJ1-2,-,TGTGCCAGCAGCCAACAATGGGAGGGGGTAATCTATGGCTACACCTTC,CASSQQWEGVIYGYTF
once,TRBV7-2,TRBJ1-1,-,TGTGCCAGCATCGGAAGTAGGGGAAGGATTGAAGCTTTCTTT,CASIGSRGRIEAFF
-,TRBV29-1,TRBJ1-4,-,TGCAGCGTTGAATCTGGATGGGGTGAAAAACTGTTTTTT,CSVESGWGEKLFF
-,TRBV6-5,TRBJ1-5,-,TGTGCCAGCAGTTACTCCAGCCAGGGGAGAAATCAGCCCCAGCATTTT,CASSYSSQGRNQPQHF
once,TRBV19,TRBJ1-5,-,TGTGCCAGTAGTATAGAGGTCCAGCCTAGCAATCAGCCCCAGCATTTT,CASSIEVQPSNQPQHF
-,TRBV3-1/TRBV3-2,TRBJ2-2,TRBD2,TGTGCCACACTAGGCCCGGGAGGCGAGATCGGGGAGCTGTTTTTT,CATLGPGGEIGELFF